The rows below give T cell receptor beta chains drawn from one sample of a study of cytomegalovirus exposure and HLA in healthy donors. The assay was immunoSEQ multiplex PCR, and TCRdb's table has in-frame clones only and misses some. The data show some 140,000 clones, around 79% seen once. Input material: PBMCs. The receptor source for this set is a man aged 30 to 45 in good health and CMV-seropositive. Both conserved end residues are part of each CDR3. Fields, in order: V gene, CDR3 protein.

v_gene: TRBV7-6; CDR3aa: CASSPGLAGPRGYEQYF
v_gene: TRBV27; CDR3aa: CASSPLAEGYEQYF
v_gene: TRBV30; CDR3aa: CAWSKSGTNYNEQFF
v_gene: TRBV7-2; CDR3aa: CASSLAGGGVRETQYF
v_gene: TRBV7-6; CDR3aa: CASSLGPRDTQYF
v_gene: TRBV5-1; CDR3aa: CASSARQGALSYEQYF
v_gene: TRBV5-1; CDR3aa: CASSSGQGADGYTF
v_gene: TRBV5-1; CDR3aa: CASRRESDTQYF
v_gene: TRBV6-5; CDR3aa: CASSYSTQGGSPLHF
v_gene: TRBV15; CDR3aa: CATSKAGGPGEQYF
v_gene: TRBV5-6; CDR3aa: CASSSRVVSNEKLFF